This is a list of T cell receptor beta chains from one sample in a study of blood T cell repertoires in COVID-19. Measured with immunoSEQ multiplex PCR; TCRdb has only the in-frame clones, and not every one. Counted here are around 60,000 clones, about three quarters occurring once; the ten biggest clones make up under 25%. The sample comprised peripheral blood. The receptors here all came from a young man with COVID-19, enrolled during active disease. The CDR3 runs from the conserved cysteine through the conserved F or W. Fields, in order: J gene, clone size, CDR3 length, V gene, D gene, CDR3 protein, CDR3 DNA. D genes are given only for firm matches. A row's size may be missing; if present it is once, few, many or a size class.

>TRBJ2-2|NA|16|TRBV9|NA
CASSVGLRANTGELFF
TGTGCCAGCAGCGTAGGACTCAGGGCTAACACCGGGGAGCTGTTTTTT
>TRBJ1-2|NA|16|TRBV6-5|TRBD1
CASSYTRTGGGYGYTF
TGTGCCAGCAGTTACACCCGTACAGGGGGCGGGTATGGCTACACCTTC
>TRBJ1-1|NA|13|TRBV14|NA
CASSQTGYTEAFF
TGTGCCAGCAGCCAGACAGGTTACACTGAAGCTTTCTTT
>TRBJ2-3|NA|15|TRBV6-2/TRBV6-3|NA
CASSYGGAKTDTQYF
TGTGCCAGCAGTTATGGGGGGGCCAAAACAGATACGCAGTATTTT
>TRBJ2-5|NA|15|TRBV3-1/TRBV3-2|NA
CASSRGGTVGSFEYF
TGTGCCAGCAGCCGAGGGGGGACAGTGGGATCGTTCGAGTACTTC
>TRBJ1-3|NA|17|TRBV5-5|TRBD1
CASSSQPEPGQGDTIYF
TGTGCCAGCAGCTCCCAGCCCGAACCGGGACAGGGGGACACCATATATTTT
>TRBJ2-4|NA|14|TRBV5-4|TRBD1
CASSLQGGRNIQYF
TGTGCCAGCAGCTTACAGGGGGGAAGGAACATTCAGTACTTC
>TRBJ2-7|NA|14|TRBV6-5|TRBD2
CASSRTSGGYEQYF
TGTGCCAGCAGTCGGACTAGCGGGGGCTACGAGCAGTACTTC
>TRBJ2-1|once|14|TRBV2|TRBD2
CATTLAGINNEQFF
TGTGCCACCACACTAGCGGGGATAAACAATGAGCAGTTCTTC
>TRBJ2-3|NA|16|TRBV4-1|TRBD2
CASSQIAGGDTDTQYF
TGCGCCAGCAGCCAAATAGCGGGGGGGGACACAGATACGCAGTATTTT
>TRBJ2-3|NA|16|TRBV11-3|NA
CASSLRWRSSTDTQYF
TGTGCCAGCAGCTTACGCTGGCGGTCTAGCACAGATACGCAGTATTTT
>TRBJ1-4|NA|18|TRBV7-6|TRBD1
CASSLVGQGASTNEKLFF
TGTGCCAGCAGCTTAGTGGGACAGGGGGCGTCAACTAATGAAAAACTGTTTTTT
>TRBJ1-2|NA|15|TRBV19|NA
CASSIGQDSSYGYTF
TGTGCCAGTAGTATAGGGCAGGATTCTTCCTATGGCTACACCTTC
>TRBJ1-1|NA|15|TRBV11-2|NA
CASSSRPGQNTEAFF
TGTGCCAGCAGCTCAAGGCCGGGACAGAACACTGAAGCTTTCTTT
>TRBJ2-7|NA|14|TRBV6-5|NA
CASSPTEGPYEQYF
TGTGCCAGCAGTCCTACTGAGGGTCCCTACGAGCAGTACTTC
>TRBJ2-3|once|15|TRBV6-1|NA
CASSEAPELADTQYF
TGTGCCAGCAGTGAAGCGCCAGAACTAGCAGATACGCAGTATTTT
>TRBJ1-1|NA|13|TRBV7-9|NA
CASSLEGSTEAFF
TGTGCCAGCAGCTTGGAAGGGAGCACTGAAGCTTTCTTT
>TRBJ2-7|once|13|TRBV18|NA
CASSGNGRGEQYF
TGTGCCAGCTCAGGCAACGGACGGGGCGAGCAGTACTTC
>TRBJ2-5|NA|15|TRBV5-1|TRBD1
CASSLVRGLQETQYF
TGCGCCAGCAGCTTGGTTAGGGGGCTCCAAGAGACCCAGTACTTC
>TRBJ2-2|NA|14|TRBV7-9|TRBD1
CASSRGTDTGELFF
TGTGCCAGCAGCCGTGGGACAGACACCGGGGAGCTGTTTTTT
>TRBJ2-7|NA|12|TRBV5-6|TRBD1
CASSLGGVEQYF
TGTGCCAGCAGCCTAGGGGGCGTCGAGCAGTACTTC
>TRBJ2-1|NA|14|TRBV24-1|NA
CATSDLNSYNEQFF
TGTGCCACCAGTGATTTAAACAGCTACAATGAGCAGTTCTTC
>TRBJ2-1|NA|16|TRBV5-6|TRBD2
CASSLISGRAIYEQFF
TGTGCCAGCAGCTTGATTAGCGGGAGGGCCATTTATGAGCAGTTCTTC
>TRBJ2-3|NA|17|TRBV7-9|TRBD2
CASSEGLAGGFGRTQYF
TGTGCCAGCAGCGAGGGACTAGCGGGAGGCTTCGGGAGGACGCAGTATTTT
>TRBJ2-5|NA|14|TRBV4-2|TRBD2
CASSQDAGGRTQYF
TGTGCCAGCAGCCAAGATGCGGGGGGGCGGACCCAGTACTTC
>TRBJ2-3|many|17|TRBV11-2|NA
CASSSSEASASTDTQYF
TGTGCCAGCAGCTCCTCTGAGGCTAGCGCTAGCACAGATACGCAGTATTTT
>TRBJ1-3|NA|12|TRBV30|NA
CAWSSQGNTIYF
TGTGCCTGGAGTTCACAGGGAAACACCATATATTTT
>TRBJ2-7|NA|15|TRBV9|TRBD1
CASSADRGLTYEQYF
TGTGCCAGCAGCGCTGACAGGGGGCTAACCTACGAGCAGTACTTC
>TRBJ1-1|once|20|TRBV28|NA
CASSLRAYGTTQALNTEAFF
TGTGCCAGCAGTTTAAGGGCGTATGGGACAACTCAAGCTTTGAACACTGAAGCTTTCTTT
>TRBJ1-4|NA|15|TRBV19|NA
CASKNRVPDNEKLFF
TGTGCCAGCAAAAACAGGGTCCCCGATAATGAAAAACTGTTTTTT
>TRBJ1-2|NA|14|TRBV4-3|NA
CASSQDRLGQGYTF
TGCGCCAGCAGCCAAGATAGGTTGGGGCAGGGCTACACCTTC
>TRBJ2-7|NA|18|TRBV5-4|TRBD2
CASSLIGLAGGSAYEQYF
TGTGCCAGCAGCTTGATTGGACTAGCGGGAGGATCTGCCTACGAGCAGTACTTC
>TRBJ2-7|NA|13|TRBV30|NA
CAWSRGSDYEQYF
TGTGCCTGGAGTAGAGGGTCTGATTACGAGCAGTACTTC
>TRBJ2-2|NA|15|TRBV4-3|NA
CASSQSAGNTGELFF
TGCGCCAGCAGCCAATCCGCGGGGAACACCGGGGAGCTGTTTTTT
>TRBJ1-5|NA|15|TRBV6-5|NA
CASRDWGGSNQPQHF
TGTGCCAGCAGAGACTGGGGGGGTAGCAATCAGCCCCAGCATTTT
>TRBJ2-3|NA|15|TRBV30|TRBD2
CAWSGLAGKRDTQYF
TGTGCCTGGAGCGGACTAGCGGGAAAGAGAGATACGCAGTATTTT
>TRBJ2-2|NA|16|TRBV6-2/TRBV6-3|NA
CASSSLLAAKTGELFF
TGTGCCAGCAGTTCGTTACTAGCAGCCAAGACCGGGGAGCTGTTTTTT
>TRBJ2-2|medium-sized|17|TRBV5-6|TRBD2
CASSNGLAGLDTGELFF
TGTGCCAGCAGCAACGGACTAGCGGGCCTGGACACCGGGGAGCTGTTTTTT
>TRBJ2-3|NA|15|TRBV7-9|TRBD1
CASSSTGEGTDTQYF
TGTGCCAGCAGCTCGACAGGGGAAGGCACAGATACGCAGTATTTT